A single sample is the source of the 25 T cell receptor beta chains below, sequenced in a study of blood T cell repertoires in COVID-19. Here immunoSEQ multiplex PCR was the method, and the copy in TCRdb shows in-frame clones only, minus some. Of around 470,000 clones in the sample, 89% were seen once. The sequenced sample consisted of peripheral blood. These TCRs come from a man between 18 and 29 years old with COVID-19, enrolled during active disease.

The rearrangement links TRBV7-9 to TRBJ1-2; D uncertain. This CDR3 is built from 12 residues. Germline CDR1 and CDR2: SEHNR and FQNEAQ (reference sequence). V lost 5 bases to trimming and J lost 8 bases, with 12 bases between them. CDR3 DNA: TGTGCCAGCAGCCCCTTACAAGAAGGCTACACCTTC. The encoded protein is CASSPLQEGYTF.

The gene calls are TRBV28 and TRBJ2-6; D is unresolved. V lost 8 bases, J lost 4 bases, and 12 bases lay in between. Germline CDR1 and CDR2: MDHEN and SYDVKM. The CDR3 runs to 14 residues. The chain's CDR3 is CASSENLGANVLTF. The CDR3 DNA reads TGTGCCAGCTCCGAGAATCTCGGGGCCAACGTCCTGACTTTC.

This clone was observed once. The rearrangement joins TRBV2 to TRBJ2-7; the match to TRBD2 covers 7 bases. V dropped 7 bases and J dropped 7; count of bases not matched to a gene: 13. CDR3 size: 14 residues. Looked up from germline, CDR1 is SNHLY and CDR2 is FYNNEI. The CDR3 loop reads CASTIRRELGEQYF. CDR3 DNA: TGTGCCAGCACTATCAGGCGGGAGTTGGGGGAGCAGTACTTC.

Concerning this clone: One end of the junction is discordant with germline, which a read error may explain. The J gene is TRBJ2-5, the V gene TRBV6-5; TRBD2 matches 14 bases. The CDR3 has 13 residues. The germline V gene has CDR1 MNHEY and CDR2 SVGAGI. The CDR3 sequence: CASIGTSGSFFNF. In DNA, the CDR3 is TGTGCCAGCATTGGGACTAGCGGGAGCTTTTTTAACTTC.

The rearrangement uses TRBV18 and TRBJ2-4; 9 nucleotides agree with TRBD2. This CDR3 has 17 amino acids. V was pared by 2 bases and J by 4 bases, with 9 bases of the junction left unmatched. Per the germline V gene, CDR1 is KGHSH and CDR2 is LQKENI. The CDR3 sequence is CASSPGETSGLKNIQYF. The CDR3 DNA reads TGTGCCAGCTCACCAGGTGAAACTAGCGGGCTAAAAAACATTCAGTACTTC.

The chain uses TRBV6-5 and TRBJ1-5; a weak D match, TRBD1 (5 bases). The CDR3 runs to 14 residues. Trimming took 2 bases from V and 3 from J, leaving 8 bases between them. Per the germline V gene, CDR1 is MNHEY and CDR2 is SVGAGI. The CDR3 DNA sequence: TGTGCCAGCAGTTACCTCGGACACAATCAGCCCCAGCATTTT. Translating gives CASSYLGHNQPQHF.

The chain joins TRBV21-1 to TRBJ2-1; TRBD1 is taken as the D call from the table, unchecked against the DNA. TRBV21-1 is given as a pseudogene. The length of the CDR3 is 14 residues. The CDR3: CASIPRADRDEQFF. The CDR3 nucleotides are TGTGCCAGCATCCCTCGGGCTGACAGGGATGAGCAGTTCTTC.

CDR3 sequence reads: CASARTGSYEQYF. The CDR3, as DNA: TGTGCCAGCGCCCGGACAGGTTCCTACGAGCAGTACTTC. The rearrangement joins TRBV27 to TRBJ2-7; 7 nucleotides align to TRBD1. Germline CDR1 is MNHEY and CDR2 is SMNVEV (reference sequence). With V trimmed by 8 bases and J by 1 base, 5 bases remained unmatched. CDR3 length: 13 residues.

This clone has just one count. This chain uses TRBV5-3 with TRBJ2-3, with TRBD2 matching 7 bases. TRBV5-3 is an ORF; its function is uncertain. This CDR3 is built from 17 residues. V lost 0 bases to trimming and J lost 3 bases; unmatched junction nucleotides: 10. In nucleotides, the CDR3 is TGTGCCAGAAGCTTGGGAGGGGCGGGAGTATTAACAGATACGCAGTATTTT. Residues: CARSLGGAGVLTDTQYF.

The chain employs TRBV30 and TRBJ1-5; tentatively, D is TRBD1 (5 bases). Trimming took 4 bases from V and 9 from J, leaving 19 bases between them. The germline V gene has CDR1 GTSNPN and CDR2 SVGIG (reference sequence). The CDR3 has 14 residues. CDR3 in amino acids: CAWMSQAPGGPQHF. The CDR3 DNA follows: TGTGCCTGGATGTCTCAGGCCCCGGGGGGGCCCCAGCATTTT.

The rearrangement links TRBV19 to TRBJ2-5; TRBD2 aligns across 10 bases. J lost 5 bases, V lost 6 bases, and 9 bases had no gene match. The germline gives CDR1 LNHDA, CDR2 SQIVND (reference sequence). This CDR3 is 15 amino acids long. The CDR3 DNA reads TGTGCCAGTAGCCCGGGGGGACTAGCGAGGGAGACCCAGTACTTC. This codes for CASSPGGLARETQYF.

This clone was detected only once. The chain is built from TRBV5-4 and TRBJ2-5, with 10 bases matching TRBD2. The germline CDR1 and CDR2 sequences are SGHNT and YYREEE (reference sequence). The CDR3 has 17 residues. J gave up 7 bases and V 6 bases, and 18 bases lay outside the gene matches. CDR3 loop: CASNHLALAGDVGTQYF. The CDR3 DNA reads as TGTGCCAGCAACCACTTGGCCCTAGCGGGGGACGTAGGGACCCAGTACTTC.

V is TRBV5-1 and J is TRBJ1-5, with D perhaps matching TRBD1 (5 bases). The germline CDR1 and CDR2 sequences are SGHRS and YFSETQ. This CDR3 has 15 amino acids. V was shortened by 1 base and J by 6 bases, with 14 bases between the two germline ends. Here the CDR3 reads CASSLSGGFTQPQHF. CDR3 sequence (DNA): TGCGCCAGCAGCTTGTCTGGGGGGTTTACTCAGCCCCAGCATTTT.

For the CDR3, the DNA is TGTGCCAGTAGTATCCCCCCACGGGGTAAGGACACTGAAGCTTTCTTT. Encoded protein: CASSIPPRGKDTEAFF. The J gene is TRBJ1-1, the V gene TRBV19; D unresolved. This CDR3 spans 16 amino acids. Germline CDR1 and CDR2: LNHDA and SQIVND (reference sequence). Trimming took 3 bases from V and 3 from J, leaving 17 bases between them.

The chain joins TRBV3-1 (or the pseudogene TRBV3-2) to TRBJ2-1; 9 bases are shared with TRBD1. The CDR3 extends over 15 amino acids. The V gene end was trimmed by 4 bases and the J gene end by 9 bases; junction bases not matched to a gene: 10. Germline V lookup: CDR1 LGHDT, CDR2 YNNKEL (reference sequence). CDR3 sequence: CASSLTGGWDSEQFF. In DNA form, the CDR3 reads TGTGCCAGCAGCCTCACAGGGGGCTGGGACTCTGAGCAGTTCTTC.

This clone was observed a few times. The V call is TRBV2, the J call TRBJ1-4, with a possible D match to TRBD1 (6 bases). Germline V CDR1 and CDR2: SNHLY, FYNNEI. The CDR3 covers 14 residues. The ends were cut back, 7 bases at V and 4 bases at J, with 13 bases in the middle. The CDR3 reads CASTGRQDNEKLFF. The DNA for the CDR3 is TGTGCCAGCACGGGCCGACAGGATAATGAAAAACTGTTTTTT.

The chain joins TRBV6-5 to TRBJ2-1; 9 bases match TRBD1. V shed 8 bases, J shed 10 bases, and the junction held 0 bases outside the gene matches. CDR1 MNHEY and CDR2 SVGAGI come from the germline V gene. The CDR3 has 10 amino acids. The CDR3 region has the DNA TGTGCCAGCGACAGGGGGGAGCAGTTCTTC. Translated, it gives CASDRGEQFF.

The chain combines TRBV9 with TRBJ2-7, with D possibly matching TRBD1 (5 bases). V was clipped by 1 base and J by 1 base, with 9 bases between them. Germline lookup yields CDR1 SGDLS and CDR2 YYNGEE. The length of the CDR3 is 14 residues. The CDR3 sequence is CASSVQGNSYEQYF. DNA of the CDR3: TGTGCCAGCAGCGTACAGGGTAATTCCTACGAGCAGTACTTC.

This clone was seen just once. V usage is TRBV5-1 and J usage is TRBJ2-1; tentative D call: TRBD2 (7 bases). Germline lookup yields CDR1 SGHRS and CDR2 YFSETQ. CDR3 size: 15 residues. The V and J ends lost 4 bases and 3 bases respectively, with 14 bases between them. The chain's CDR3 is CASSPGEGFYNEQFF. CDR3 nucleotide sequence: TGCGCCAGCAGCCCAGGGGAGGGGTTCTACAATGAGCAGTTCTTC. Supplemented by reference TRBV5-1 and TRBJ2-1, the full variable domain reads KAGVTQTPRYLIKTRGQQVTLSCSPISGHRSVSWYQQTPGQGLQFLFEYFSETQRNKGNFPGRFSGRQFSNSRSEMNVSTLELGDSALYLCASSPGEGFYNEQFFGPGTRLTVL.

The V and J genes are TRBV5-1 and TRBJ1-2, with D maybe TRBD1 (5 bases). This CDR3 comprises 16 residues. Germline CDR1 SGHRS, CDR2 YFSETQ. The ends were cut back, 0 bases at V and 3 bases at J, with 15 bases in the middle. CDR3 sequence reads: CASSLDNQGGDYGYTF. DNA of the CDR3: TGCGCCAGCAGCTTGGACAATCAGGGAGGTGACTATGGCTACACCTTC.

The chain recombines TRBV5-6 with TRBJ1-6, with 7 bases lining up with TRBD1. The germline V gene has CDR1 SGHDT and CDR2 YYEEEE. V was pared by 4 bases and J by 0 bases, with 10 bases of the junction left unmatched. The CDR3 consists of 18 residues. The DNA of the CDR3 is TGTGCCAGCAGCGGAAACAGGGGAACGAGCTCCTATAATTCACCCCTCCACTTT. It is translated as CASSGNRGTSSYNSPLHF.

The chain employs TRBV7-2 and TRBJ1-5; 10 nucleotides line up with TRBD1. J lost 5 bases, V lost 5 bases, and 6 bases had no gene match. CDR1 SGHTA and CDR2 FQGNSA come from the germline V gene. There are 15 residues in the CDR3. CDR3 DNA: TGTGCCAGCAGCGTCAGACAGGGGGCATATCAGCCCCAGCATTTT. It encodes CASSVRQGAYQPQHF.

The V and J genes are TRBV28 and TRBJ2-3, with TRBD1 matching over 7 bases. J was trimmed by 5 bases and V by 6 bases; bases with no gene match: 8. Germline V gives CDR1 MDHEN, CDR2 SYDVKM. The CDR3 runs 14 residues. The CDR3 DNA reads TGTGCCAGCAGCCCCCGGGACAGTAAAGATACGCAGTATTTT. Translated, it gives CASSPRDSKDTQYF.

This chain uses TRBV3-1 (or the pseudogene TRBV3-2) with TRBJ2-3; D perhaps matches TRBD1 (5 bases). V was pared by 5 bases and J by 1 base, with 7 bases between. The germline V gene has CDR1 LGHDT and CDR2 YNNKEL (reference sequence). This CDR3 region has 13 residues. The CDR3 protein is CASSGRGTDTQYF. The DNA for the CDR3 is TGTGCCAGCAGCGGCAGGGGCACAGATACGCAGTATTTT.

The rearrangement uses TRBV18 and TRBJ2-1, with D possibly matching TRBD1 (6 bases). The CDR3 extends over 16 amino acids. V lost 3 bases and J lost 7, with 19 bases in between. Per the germline V gene, CDR1 is KGHSH and CDR2 is LQKENI. This chain's CDR3 is CASSPGWGRLRNEQFF. The DNA of the CDR3 is TGTGCCAGCTCACCGGGTTGGGGGCGTTTAAGGAATGAGCAGTTCTTC.